The next 8 T cell receptor beta chains were all read from a single sample in a study of cytomegalovirus exposure and HLA in healthy donors. Clones were read by immunoSEQ multiplex PCR, and TCRdb kept only the in-frame ones, dropping some. This sample has about 250,000 clones; roughly 87% occur once, and the top ten carry about 12%. Sequenced: PBMCs. Every receptor here comes from a man aged 18 to 29 in good health and CMV-seropositive.

The gene calls are TRBV20-1 and TRBJ1-2, with 7 bases fitting TRBD1. The V gene end was trimmed by 5 bases and the J gene end by 8 bases; junction bases not matched to a gene: 5. The germline CDR1 and CDR2 sequences are DFQATT and SNEGSKA (reference sequence). The CDR3 loop spans 11 amino acids. CDR3 sequence (DNA): TGCAGTGCTGGATCAGGGGGAGGCTACACCTTC. Its protein is CSAGSGGGYTF.

The rearrangement uses TRBV5-1 and TRBJ2-1; 9 nucleotides line up with TRBD2. The J segment lost 4 bases and the V segment lost 0 bases, leaving 5 bases of the junction unmatched. Germline-derived CDR1 and CDR2 are SGHRS and YFSETQ. The CDR3 runs 16 residues. The CDR3: CASSLGASGTYNEQFF. In DNA form, the CDR3 reads TGCGCCAGCAGCTTGGGTGCTAGCGGGACGTACAATGAGCAGTTCTTC.

This clone was detected only once. The chain combines TRBV29-1 with TRBJ2-1; tentative D call: TRBD2 (5 bases). This CDR3 comprises 13 residues. V lost 0 bases and J 8 bases, leaving 11 bases between the germline ends. Germline V gene lookup returns CDR1 SQVTM and CDR2 ANQGSEA. Written as DNA, the CDR3 is TGCAGCGTTGAAGACGAGGGTTGGCATGAGCAGTTCTTC. Its protein product is CSVEDEGWHEQFF.

A single count supports this clone. The V and J genes are TRBV19 and TRBJ2-7; no definite D call. The CDR3 has 16 residues. CDR1 is LNHDA, CDR2 SQIVND, per germline (reference sequence). The V end was cut by 1 base, the J end by 3 bases, with 16 bases between. The CDR3 sequence is CASSIGQIGLVYEQYF. CDR3 bases: TGTGCCAGTAGTATAGGGCAGATAGGGTTAGTCTACGAGCAGTACTTC.

This clone was detected a few times. Other DNA sequences in this specimen translate into the identical CDR3. The V gene is TRBV6-5, the J gene TRBJ2-1; TRBD2 might be the D (6 bases). Germline V gene sequence: CDR1 MNHEY, CDR2 SVGAGI. This CDR3 is 15 amino acids long. Trimming shortened V by 0 bases and J by 0 bases, and 6 bases separated the two germline ends. The CDR3 DNA reads as TGTGCCAGCAGTTACTCTAGCGGCTCCTACAATGAGCAGTTCTTC. It codes for CASSYSSGSYNEQFF.

This clone appeared once. The gene calls are TRBV19 and TRBJ1-4; no definite D call. The V end was cut by 6 bases, the J end by 7 bases, with 12 bases between. CDR1 and CDR2 (germline): LNHDA, SQIVND (reference sequence). CDR3 length equals 13 residues. In nucleotides, the CDR3 is TGTGCCAGTAGCCCCGTGGCGGGTGAAAAACTGTTTTTT. This codes for CASSPVAGEKLFF.

This chain connects TRBV27 to TRBJ2-5, with 8 bases that match TRBD2. V shed 4 bases and J 6 bases; nucleotides not matched to a gene: 10. Germline assignment: CDR1 MNHEY and CDR2 SMNVEV (reference sequence). This CDR3 has 15 amino acids. CDR3 region: CASSSTSGAPKTQYF. The CDR3, as DNA: TGTGCCAGCAGTTCCACTAGCGGAGCCCCCAAGACCCAGTACTTC.

This clone was seen more than once but under ten times. The V and J genes are TRBV7-3 and TRBJ2-5, with no clear D. The germline CDR1 and CDR2 sequences are SGHTA and FQGTGA. The CDR3 spans 14 residues. Trimming cost V 4 bases and J 5 bases, with 14 bases left between them. CDR3 sequence: CASSSGSARETQYF. The CDR3 region has the DNA TGTGCCAGCAGCTCCGGATCCGCTAGGGAGACCCAGTACTTC. Full variable domain (outside the CDR3, taken from reference TRBV7-3 and TRBJ2-5): GAGVSQTPSNKVTEKGKYVELRCDPISGHTALYWYRQSLGQGPEFLIYFQGTGAADDSGLPNDRFFAVRPEGSVSTLKIQRTERGDSAVYLCASSSGSARETQYFGPGTRLLVL.